These 6 T cell receptor beta chains were all obtained from the same sample, sequenced in a study of CD8 T cells in ankylosing spondylitis. TCRdb recomputed calls from the 5' RACE reads with MiXCR, one row per CDR3 protein. The data show 26,000 or so distinct CDR3 sequences, 7.9% seen once. Material: blood. Every receptor here comes from a male donor with ankylosing spondylitis or in good health (not recorded which).

At least ten counts were recorded for this clonotype. The CDR3 DNA follows: TGTGCCAGCAGCGAGAAGGGGAGCGGGAGGCGCACCGGGGAGCTGTTTTTT. It specifies CASSEKGSGRRTGELFF. The gene calls are TRBV9 and TRBJ2-2; 9 nucleotides align to TRBD2. V trimming: 3 bases; J trimming: 4 bases; junction bases outside the gene matches: 10. This CDR3 contains 17 residues. Germline V gives CDR1 SGDLS, CDR2 YYNGEE.

This clonotype was detected many times. V usage is TRBV12-3 or TRBV12-4 and J usage is TRBJ1-5; 7 nucleotides align to TRBD1. The CDR3 sequence is 14 residues long. Trimming at V came to 2 bases and at J to 4 bases, leaving 2 bases not matched to a gene. In DNA form, the CDR3 reads TGTGCCAGCAGTTTACAGGGGGGAAATCAGCCCCAGCATTTT. Residues: CASSLQGGNQPQHF.

The table lists this clonotype with many counts. J is TRBJ2-1 and V is TRBV12-3 or TRBV12-4; 13 bases agree with TRBD2. V was clipped by 0 bases and J by 7 bases; unmatched bases: 3. This CDR3 region has 16 residues. The CDR3 coding sequence is TGTGCCAGCAGTTTAGCTGGACTAGCGGGGGTAAATGAGCAGTTCTTC. Its protein product is CASSLAGLAGVNEQFF.

This chain links TRBV20-1 with TRBJ2-3; D remains ambiguous. The CDR3 is 14 amino acids. In germline, CDR1 is DFQATT, CDR2 SNEGSKA (reference sequence). The germline V and J ends were trimmed by 0 bases and 1 base, with 8 bases remaining between them. The CDR3 DNA reads as TGCAGTGCTAGAGATCAGGCCGGCACAGATACGCAGTATTTT. Encoded protein: CSARDQAGTDTQYF.

This clonotype has a count of ten or more. This rearrangement joins TRBV7-6 to TRBJ2-5; D call uncertain. V was shortened by 2 bases and J by 5 bases, with 15 bases between the two germline ends. The CDR3 is 15 amino acids. Germline CDR1 SGHVS, CDR2 FNYEAQ. The DNA for the CDR3 is TGTGCCAGCAGCTTAAGCGTCTCTGGTGCTGAGACCCAGTACTTC. This gives the protein CASSLSVSGAETQYF.

This clonotype has at least ten counts. The chain links TRBV27 to TRBJ2-7; D gene ambiguous. Trimming removed 4 bases from V and 2 bases from J, with 12 bases in between. This CDR3 has 14 amino acids. Germline CDR1 reads MNHEY; CDR2 reads SMNVEV (reference sequence). CDR3 protein: CASSYRSATYEQYF. The CDR3 DNA is TGTGCCAGCAGTTACCGTTCAGCCACCTACGAGCAGTACTTC.